The following is a T cell receptor beta chain sequence with its context. Its target is unknown. With 60 Vbeta and 13 Jbeta primers, the PCR was carried out. Clones were sequenced by immunoSEQ multiplex PCR, and TCRdb holds only the in-frame ones, with some missing. The sample has about 96,000 clones, around 85% seen once. This specimen belongs to a study of cytomegalovirus exposure and HLA in healthy donors. About the study: Around 180 million T cells yielded 110 million or so unique TCR beta sequences in earlier analysis.

Study-wide results and caveats: A link between a missense DCLRE1C variant and TCR beta V- and J-gene trimming emerged from a later analysis. A later examination showed that TCR association rates differed by HLA locus, with DRB1 most and HLA-C fewest.

The germline V gene encodes CDR1 SGHNT and CDR2 YYREEE (reference sequence). The CDR3 covers 16 residues. Losses at the gene ends were 4 bases for V and 3 bases for J; bases not matched to a gene: 6. The rearrangement links TRBV5-4 to TRBJ2-2, with TRBD1 matching 10 bases. The TCR originated in a man aged 25 to 40 in good health and CMV-seronegative. Sequencing was performed on PBMCs. CDR3 sequence reads: CASSRQGARDTGELFF. The DNA for the CDR3 is TGTGCCAGCAGCCGACAGGGGGCTAGGGACACCGGGGAGCTGTTTTTT.